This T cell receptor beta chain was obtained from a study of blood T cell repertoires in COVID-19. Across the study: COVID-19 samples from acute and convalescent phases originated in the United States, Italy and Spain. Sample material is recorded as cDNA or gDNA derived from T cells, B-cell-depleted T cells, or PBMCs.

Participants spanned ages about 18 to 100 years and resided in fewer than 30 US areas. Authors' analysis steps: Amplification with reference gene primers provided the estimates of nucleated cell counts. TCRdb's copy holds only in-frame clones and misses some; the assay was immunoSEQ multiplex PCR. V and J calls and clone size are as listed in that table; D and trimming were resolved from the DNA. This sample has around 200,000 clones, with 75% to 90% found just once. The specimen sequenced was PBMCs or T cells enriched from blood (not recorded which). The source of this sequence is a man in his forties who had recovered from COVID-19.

DNA for the CDR3: TGTGCCTGGTGGGGCCCTGGAGCGGGGCTGAGAGATACGCAGTATTTT. It is translated as CAWWGPGAGLRDTQYF. This rearrangement joins TRBV30 to TRBJ2-3, with 7 bases fitting TRBD2. This CDR3 is 16 amino acids long. The V gene end was trimmed by 5 bases and the J gene end by 5 bases; junction bases not matched to a gene: 16. The V gene's germline CDR1 is GTSNPN and CDR2 SVGIG (reference sequence). The entire variable domain, with the rest obtained from reference TRBV30 and TRBJ2-3, is as follows: SQTIHQWPATLVQPVGSPLSLECTVEGTSNPNLYWYRQAAGRGLQLLFYSVGIGQISSEVPQNLSASRPQDRQFILSSKKLLLSDSGFYLCAWWGPGAGLRDTQYFGPGTRLTVL.